This is a list of T cell receptor beta chains from one sample in a study of T cells in Graves' hyperthyroidism and ophthalmopathy. Each CDR3 protein is one row after TCRdb ran MiXCR on the multiplex PCR reads. The sample has 250,000 to 300,000 distinct CDR3 sequences, around 15% seen once. Sequenced: blood. These receptors came from a woman aged 50 to 65 with Graves' hyperthyroidism that later progressed to Graves' ophthalmopathy. Both conserved end residues are part of each CDR3. The D gene is left open where the match is weak. Expanded clones are given a class, and other clones once, few, many or no size at all.

cdr3_nt | cdr3_aa | cdr3_length | clone_size | j_call | d_call | v_call
TGTGCCTGGAGTGTACCCACGGGCAGGCCCAACTCCTACGAGCAGTACTTC | CAWSVPTGRPNSYEQYF | 17 | many | TRBJ2-7 | . | TRBV30
TGTGCCAGCACCCTTAGGAGTGGGACAACAGGAAACACCATATATTTT | CASTLRSGTTGNTIYF | 16 | many | TRBJ1-3 | . | TRBV12-3/TRBV12-4
TGTGCCAGCAGTGTTAGGTCGAGAAACACCATATATTTT | CASSVRSRNTIYF | 13 | . | TRBJ1-3 | . | TRBV28
TGTGCCAGTAGTGTCCACAGGGTTGACGAGCAGTACTTC | CASSVHRVDEQYF | 13 | many | TRBJ2-7 | . | TRBV19
TGCAGTCCCCAGTATTCAGACACGCAGTATTTT | CSPQYSDTQYF | 11 | many | TRBJ2-3 | . | TRBV20-1
TGCAGCGTTGAAGATCCTGGGGACAGGGCCTACGAGCAGTACTTC | CSVEDPGDRAYEQYF | 15 | many | TRBJ2-7 | TRBD1 | TRBV29-1
TGTGCCAGCAGGAGCCTCGGGCTAGCGAGCAACAATGAGCAGTTCTTC | CASRSLGLASNNEQFF | 16 | many | TRBJ2-1 | . | TRBV6-1
TGTGCCATCAGTAAAGGTCGTGGTAACTCCTACGAGCAGTACTTC | CAISKGRGNSYEQYF | 15 | many | TRBJ2-7 | . | TRBV10-3
TGCGCCAGCAGCCAAGTGGCTAGCGGGACCGACGAGCAGTACTTC | CASSQVASGTDEQYF | 15 | many | TRBJ2-7 | TRBD2 | TRBV4-1
TGTGCCAGCAGCCGCCCCGACGGAACGGATCAGCCCCAGCATTTT | CASSRPDGTDQPQHF | 15 | . | TRBJ1-5 | . | TRBV6-1
TGTGCCAGCGGAGAGATGAACACTGAAGCTTTCTTT | CASGEMNTEAFF | 12 | many | TRBJ1-1 | . | TRBV28
TGTGCCAGCAGCCCGACAGGGACCTGGGGCTATGGCTACACCTTC | CASSPTGTWGYGYTF | 15 | few | TRBJ1-2 | TRBD1 | TRBV6-1
TGTGCCAGCGTGCCGGGGACTAGCGGGATGAACAATGAGCAGTTCTTC | CASVPGTSGMNNEQFF | 16 | . | TRBJ2-1 | TRBD2 | TRBV12-3/TRBV12-4
TGTGCCGCGAGGGACAGGACTATGAACACTGAAGCTTTCTTT | CAARDRTMNTEAFF | 14 | many | TRBJ1-1 | TRBD1 | TRBV15
TGTGCCAGTACCCGAGGGACAGCAAACTACAATGAGCAGTTCTTC | CASTRGTANYNEQFF | 15 | . | TRBJ2-1 | TRBD1 | TRBV19
TGCAGCGTCCCCTGGACAGGGCCGCAGGAGACCCAGTACTTC | CSVPWTGPQETQYF | 14 | many | TRBJ2-5 | TRBD1 | TRBV29-1
TGTGCCAGTTTGCTTTGGGGTGGGGCCAACGTCCTGACTTTC | CASLLWGGANVLTF | 14 | many | TRBJ2-6 | . | TRBV6-2/TRBV6-3
TGTGCCAGCAGCGTAGCCTTTGGACAACCGAATGAAAAACTGTTTTTT | CASSVAFGQPNEKLFF | 16 | . | TRBJ1-4 | . | TRBV9
TGTGCCAGCAGTGAAGCGCTTCAGATAATAGGGAGAAGGTACAATGAGCAGTTCTTC | CASSEALQIIGRRYNEQFF | 19 | . | TRBJ2-1 | . | TRBV6-1
TGTGCCAGCAGTTCCATTGGGACTAGCGGGAGAGTGAAGACCCAGTACTTC | CASSSIGTSGRVKTQYF | 17 | many | TRBJ2-5 | TRBD2 | TRBV6-1
TGTGCCAGCAGGGGACAGCCCCGCCCAGATACGCAGTATTTT | CASRGQPRPDTQYF | 14 | many | TRBJ2-3 | TRBD1 | TRBV28
TGCAGTGCTAGAACGGCTAGCGGGAACTCCTACGAGCAGTACTTC | CSARTASGNSYEQYF | 15 | many | TRBJ2-7 | TRBD2 | TRBV20-1
TGTGCCAGCAGTGAATACGGTGACACTGAAGCTTTCTTT | CASSEYGDTEAFF | 13 | . | TRBJ1-1 | . | TRBV2
TGCAGTGCTGCCAGGGAAGGCCCCCAAGAGACCCAGTACTTC | CSAAREGPQETQYF | 14 | many | TRBJ2-5 | . | TRBV20-1
TGCAGCGTTGTGCGCGATGAGCAGTTCTTC | CSVVRDEQFF | 10 | many | TRBJ2-1 | . | TRBV29-1
TGTGCCAGCAGTTTAACCGGGACAGGGAACTATGGCTACACCTTC | CASSLTGTGNYGYTF | 15 | many | TRBJ1-2 | TRBD1 | TRBV6-1
TGTGCCAGCAGCCTAGGGTCCTCCTATAATTCACCCCTCCACTTT | CASSLGSSYNSPLHF | 15 | few | TRBJ1-6 | . | TRBV7-9
TGTGCCAGCAGAACAGGTCTGGGCGATTATAGCAATCAGCCCCAGCATTTT | CASRTGLGDYSNQPQHF | 17 | few | TRBJ1-5 | . | TRBV6-1
TGTGCCAGCAGCCCGGGACAGGGGGCCAACGAGCAGTACTTC | CASSPGQGANEQYF | 14 | many | TRBJ2-7 | TRBD1 | TRBV13
TGTGCCAGCAACTCCAAGTGGGGACAGGGGGAAGCTTTCTTT | CASNSKWGQGEAFF | 14 | many | TRBJ1-1 | TRBD1 | TRBV3-1
TGCGCCAGCAGTGAGGCGGGAACCTACAATGAGCAGTTCTTC | CASSEAGTYNEQFF | 14 | many | TRBJ2-1 | . | TRBV10-1
TGTGCCAGCAGCCTCGTTTTGAGACAGGGGGGGCATGGCTACACCTTC | CASSLVLRQGGHGYTF | 16 | many | TRBJ1-2 | TRBD1 | TRBV6-1
TGTGCCAGCAGTTACCGTGCCCTAGCGGGTTCCTACGAGCAGTACTTC | CASSYRALAGSYEQYF | 16 | many | TRBJ2-7 | TRBD2 | TRBV6-2/TRBV6-3
TGTGCCAGCAGTTCACAGGGTTACGAGCAGTACTTC | CASSSQGYEQYF | 12 | many | TRBJ2-7 | . | TRBV7-9
TGCAGTGCCAGTGGTGATCAGCCCCAGCATTTT | CSASGDQPQHF | 11 | many | TRBJ1-5 | . | TRBV20-1
TGCAGCGTTTCCGGGACAGGGGGCTTCGGCTACACCTTC | CSVSGTGGFGYTF | 13 | many | TRBJ1-2 | TRBD1 | TRBV29-1
TGCGCCAGCAGCGCGGCCGGTTCAGGGGGGGAGACCCAGTACTTC | CASSAAGSGGETQYF | 15 | . | TRBJ2-5 | . | TRBV5-1
TGCGCCAGCAGCTTGGGGGGGCGCAAGACTGGCTACACCTTC | CASSLGGRKTGYTF | 14 | many | TRBJ1-2 | . | TRBV5-1
TGTGCCATCACCACAGGGGTGGGCACTGAAGCTTTCTTT | CAITTGVGTEAFF | 13 | many | TRBJ1-1 | TRBD1 | TRBV10-3
TGTGCCAGCAGCCAAGATTGGCCAGGCTCTTACTATGGCTACACCTTC | CASSQDWPGSYYGYTF | 16 | . | TRBJ1-2 | . | TRBV14
TGTGCCAGCAGTACGTTCAAGAACACTGAAGCTTTCTTT | CASSTFKNTEAFF | 13 | . | TRBJ1-1 | . | TRBV28
TGCAGCGTTGACGGGATAGCAGGGGGTGTATCCACTGAAGCTTTCTTT | CSVDGIAGGVSTEAFF | 16 | . | TRBJ1-1 | TRBD1 | TRBV29-1
TGTGCCAGCAGTCCTCCCATAGCGGGAGTTCGGTACGAGCAGTACTTC | CASSPPIAGVRYEQYF | 16 | many | TRBJ2-7 | TRBD2 | TRBV6-1
TGCAGTGCGGCCGGGACAGGGGGCAAAGAAGAGACCCAGTACTTC | CSAAGTGGKEETQYF | 15 | many | TRBJ2-5 | TRBD1 | TRBV20-1
TGTGCCATCAGTGAGGGCCCCCAGGGGGATTGGTGGGGGGCCCAGTACTTC | CAISEGPQGDWWGAQYF | 17 | few | TRBJ2-5 | . | TRBV10-3
TGTGCCACCAACGACAGAGCAACCTACGAGCAGTACTTC | CATNDRATYEQYF | 13 | many | TRBJ2-7 | . | TRBV6-1
TGTGCCAGCAGCCCCACCTATAATTCACCCCTCCACTTT | CASSPTYNSPLHF | 13 | many | TRBJ1-6 | . | TRBV3-1
TGTGCCAGCAGAGAGTATAGCAATCAGCCCCAGCATTTT | CASREYSNQPQHF | 13 | many | TRBJ1-5 | . | TRBV28
TGTGCCAGCAGCGCCAATGGAGGCTACAATGAGCAGTTCTTC | CASSANGGYNEQFF | 14 | many | TRBJ2-1 | . | TRBV7-6
TGTGCCAGCACCCCGGGACAGCTCATGAACACTGAAGCTTTCTTT | CASTPGQLMNTEAFF | 15 | many | TRBJ1-1 | TRBD1 | TRBV6-1
TGCAGCGTTAATGGACTAGCGGGTTACGAGCAGTACTTC | CSVNGLAGYEQYF | 13 | many | TRBJ2-7 | TRBD2 | TRBV29-1
TGCGCCAGCAGCGGGGCCAACCAGGGGGTCCAAGAGACCCAGTACTTC | CASSGANQGVQETQYF | 16 | . | TRBJ2-5 | TRBD1 | TRBV5-1
TGTGCCAGCAGCTTGTGGGGGCTAGCGGAGACCCAGTACTTC | CASSLWGLAETQYF | 14 | few | TRBJ2-5 | . | TRBV5-6